Following are 22 T cell receptor beta chains from one sample sequenced in a study of T-cell memory formation after mild COVID-19. Each CDR3 protein is one row after TCRdb ran MiXCR on the 5' RACE reads. The table records 250,000 to 350,000 distinct CDR3 sequences, around an eighth of them present only once. Sequenced sample: PBMCs or a T cell subset sorted from them (not recorded which). Source of these receptors: a man aged 18 to 35 who had mild COVID-19 (a few samples of this study predate the infection). Cell type and time point are not known.

This clonotype was counted a few times. The chain joins TRBV27 to TRBJ1-1, with unresolved D. Germline V gene lookup returns CDR1 MNHEY and CDR2 SMNVEV (reference sequence). Trimming removed 4 bases from V and 6 bases from J, with 9 bases in between. This CDR3 is built from 12 residues. CDR3: CASSSRGAEAFF. In nucleotides, the CDR3 is TGTGCCAGCAGTTCCCGGGGAGCTGAAGCTTTCTTT.

This clonotype came up many times. The chain couples TRBV6-5 to TRBJ1-2; D perhaps matches TRBD1 (5 bases). In germline, CDR1 is MNHEY, CDR2 SVGAGI. V was cut by 4 bases and J by 3 bases, with 18 bases left in between. The CDR3 spans 16 residues. The chain's CDR3 is CASSFRGGGRDYGYTF. For the CDR3, the DNA is TGTGCCAGCAGTTTCCGCGGTGGGGGTAGGGACTATGGCTACACCTTC.

This clonotype was counted a few times. J is TRBJ2-3 and V is TRBV7-3; D unresolved. With 5 bases removed from V and 3 bases from J, the gap between germline ends came to 12 bases. The CDR3 runs 14 residues. In germline, CDR1 is SGHTA, CDR2 FQGTGA. CDR3 bases: TGTGCCAGCAGCGGCGGTTTCGTTACAGATACGCAGTATTTT. This gives the protein CASSGGFVTDTQYF. Complete variable domain (other parts from reference TRBV7-3 and TRBJ2-3): GAGVSQTPSNKVTEKGKYVELRCDPISGHTALYWYRQSLGQGPEFLIYFQGTGAADDSGLPNDRFFAVRPEGSVSTLKIQRTERGDSAVYLCASSGGFVTDTQYFGPGTRLTVL.

The V gene is TRBV4-3, the J gene TRBJ2-5, with D perhaps matching TRBD2 (6 bases). Trimming cost V 0 bases and J 5 bases, with 13 bases left between them. This CDR3 comprises 15 residues. Germline V gene lookup returns CDR1 LGHNA and CDR2 YSLEER. CDR3 coding DNA: TGCGCCAGCAGCCAAGAGGCAGGAGGGGTTGAGACCCAGTACTTC. Translated: CASSQEAGGVETQYF.

The rearrangement uses TRBV11-2 and TRBJ1-1; TRBD1 agrees at 10 bases. CDR1 and CDR2 from the germline V gene are SGHAT and FQNNGV. After removal of 3 bases from V and 1 base from J, the junction contained 5 bases not matched to a gene. This CDR3 has 16 residues. CDR3 protein: CASSFSGTGANTEAFF. CDR3 coding DNA: TGTGCCAGCAGCTTCTCCGGGACAGGGGCGAACACTGAAGCTTTCTTT.

This clonotype has a handful of counts. The chain carries TRBV6-6 and TRBJ2-4, with TRBD1 as a possible D gene (6 bases). This CDR3 is built from 13 residues. Trimming pared 7 bases from V and 4 bases from J, leaving 11 bases between. Germline lookup yields CDR1 MNHNY and CDR2 SVGAGI (reference sequence). CDR3 loop: CASNRGGKNIQYF. CDR3 sequence (DNA): TGTGCCAGCAATAGAGGGGGAAAAAACATTCAGTACTTC.

This clonotype was seen only a few times. This sequence joins TRBV5-6 and TRBJ2-6; D ambiguous. V lost 1 base to trimming and J lost 0 bases, with 5 bases between them. This CDR3 region has 15 residues. The germline CDR1 and CDR2 sequences are SGHDT and YYEEEE. The DNA for the CDR3 is TGTGCCAGCAGCTTGACAGACTCTGGGGCCAACGTCCTGACTTTC. Its translation is CASSLTDSGANVLTF.

The rearrangement links TRBV7-2 to TRBJ1-2; 8 bases line up with TRBD1. V lost 7 bases, J lost 0 bases, and 13 bases stayed unmatched. The CDR3 loop spans 17 amino acids. Germline V lookup: CDR1 SGHTA, CDR2 FQGNSA. The chain's CDR3 is CASTLPRQGTPNYGYTF. DNA of the CDR3: TGTGCCAGCACCCTACCTCGACAGGGGACTCCTAACTATGGCTACACCTTC.

This chain connects TRBV19 to TRBJ2-2; 10 bases agree with TRBD2. CDR3 length equals 13 residues. J was trimmed by 6 bases and V by 8 bases; bases with no gene match: 3. The germline gives CDR1 LNHDA, CDR2 SQIVND (reference sequence). The CDR3, as DNA: TGTGCCAGTGCGACTAGCGGGTCCGGGGAGCTGTTTTTT. Encoded protein: CASATSGSGELFF.

This clonotype was picked up one time. The CDR3 DNA follows: TGTGCCAGCAGCTTAGGATGGGGACGGAATCAGCCCCAGCATTTT. Protein sequence: CASSLGWGRNQPQHF. The chain joins TRBV7-2 to TRBJ1-5, with D possibly being TRBD1 (5 bases). The CDR3 sequence is 15 residues long. Germline V gene lookup returns CDR1 SGHTA and CDR2 FQGNSA. Trimming cost V 1 base and J 4 bases, with 11 bases left between them.

This clonotype was seen a handful of times. The rearrangement joins TRBV11-3 to TRBJ2-3, with D unclear. V lost 3 bases, J lost 7 bases, and 8 bases lay in between. There are 12 residues in the CDR3. Germline CDR1 is SGHNT and CDR2 is YENEEA. This CDR3 is CASSLGQNTQYF. The CDR3 DNA is TGTGCCAGCAGCTTGGGCCAGAATACGCAGTATTTT.

V and J are TRBV7-2 and TRBJ2-5; D might be TRBD2 (6 bases). The CDR3 spans 16 residues. V lost 4 bases and J 5 bases, leaving 20 bases between the germline ends. Germline CDR1 and CDR2: SGHTA and FQGNSA. CDR3 protein: CASSSQRGLRWETQYF. DNA for the CDR3: TGTGCCAGCAGCTCTCAACGGGGACTTCGGTGGGAGACCCAGTACTTC.

This clonotype was found many times. The genes are TRBV20-1 and TRBJ2-1, with 9 bases fitting TRBD1. Germline-derived CDR1 and CDR2 are DFQATT and SNEGSKA (reference sequence). CDR3 length equals 15 residues. The CDR3 spells CSVLPGTGKDNEQFF. The DNA for the CDR3 is TGCAGCGTCCTTCCCGGGACAGGGAAGGACAATGAGCAGTTCTTC.

This clonotype occurred a few times. The CDR3 protein is CASSLLRSETQYF. The CDR3 DNA sequence: TGTGCCAGCAGCTTGTTGAGAAGCGAGACCCAGTACTTC. This sequence joins TRBV5-6 and TRBJ2-5, with no clear D. Germline V CDR1 and CDR2: SGHDT, YYEEEE. The CDR3 is 13 amino acids. Trimming removed 1 base at V and 5 bases at J, with 9 bases between.

V usage is TRBV6-1 and J usage is TRBJ2-4; D not certain. Trimming cost V 3 bases and J 10 bases, with 4 bases left between them. The CDR3 sequence is 10 residues long. Per germline, CDR1 MNHNS and CDR2 SASEGT. The CDR3 sequence: CASSDVIQYF. The CDR3 nucleotides read TGTGCCAGCAGTGACGTAATTCAGTACTTC.

V usage is TRBV18 and J usage is TRBJ1-5; tentatively, D is TRBD1 (6 bases). This CDR3 spans 16 amino acids. V gave up 3 bases and J gave up 0 bases, with 12 bases separating them. Germline V gene sequence: CDR1 KGHSH, CDR2 LQKENI. The CDR3: CASSPQGPDSNQPQHF. The DNA of the CDR3 is TGTGCCAGCTCACCCCAGGGGCCCGATAGCAATCAGCCCCAGCATTTT.

V is TRBV5-1 and J is TRBJ2-1; unclear D gene. Germline lookup yields CDR1 SGHRS and CDR2 YFSETQ. Trimming took 0 bases from V and 12 from J, leaving 10 bases between them. This CDR3 spans 12 amino acids. CDR3 in DNA: TGCGCCAGCAGCTTGGGGTCGGAGCCGCAGTTCTTC. The encoded protein is CASSLGSEPQFF.

This clonotype was observed a few times. V usage is TRBV7-3 and J usage is TRBJ2-3; TRBD2 matches at 16 bases. The V gene end was trimmed by 5 bases and the J gene end by 4 bases; junction bases not matched to a gene: 6. Germline V gene sequence: CDR1 SGHTA, CDR2 FQGTGA. The CDR3 length is 17 residues. The DNA for the CDR3 is TGTGCCAGCAGCCCCACGGGACTAGCGGGGGGGCCAGATACGCAGTATTTT. Protein sequence: CASSPTGLAGGPDTQYF.

This clonotype showed up just a few times. J is TRBJ1-6 and V is TRBV27; D not resolved. The length of the CDR3 is 17 residues. V was pared by 6 bases and J by 0 bases, with 15 bases between. From germline, CDR1 is MNHEY and CDR2 SMNVEV (reference sequence). In DNA form, the CDR3 reads TGTGCCAGCAGCTCCCACGGGATTAGCTCCTATAATTCACCCCTCCACTTT. This translates into CASSSHGISSYNSPLHF.

The CDR3: CASSAKVTEQFF. CDR3 DNA: TGTGCCAGCAGCGCAAAAGTGACTGAGCAGTTCTTC. J is TRBJ2-1 and V is TRBV7-8; D unresolved. Germline assignment: CDR1 SGHVS and CDR2 FQNEAQ. Trimming stripped 5 bases from V and 9 bases from J, with 11 bases between. There are 12 residues in the CDR3.

This chain links TRBV5-1 with TRBJ1-1, with a tentative D call TRBD1 (5 bases). The V gene's germline CDR1 is SGHRS and CDR2 YFSETQ. V dropped 2 bases and J dropped 4 bases, with 12 bases sitting between them. The CDR3 totals 14 residues. CDR3 bases: TGCGCCAGCAGCTTCATGGGGCATGGCACTGAAGCTTTCTTT. Amino acids: CASSFMGHGTEAFF.

Here the CDR3 DNA reads TGTGCCAGCAGCCCCCAGCTAGCTAGCGGGGTTCAGTACTTC. Protein sequence: CASSPQLASGVQYF. The V gene is TRBV14, the J gene TRBJ2-4; 9 nucleotides line up with TRBD2. From germline, CDR1 is SGHDN and CDR2 FVKESK. This CDR3 contains 14 residues. With V trimmed by 4 bases and J by 11 bases, 9 bases remained unmatched. The entire variable domain, with the rest obtained from reference TRBV14 and TRBJ2-4, is as follows: EAGVTQFPSHSVIEKGQTVTLRCDPISGHDNLYWYRRVMGKEIKFLLHFVKESKQDESGMPNNRFLAERTGGTYSTLKVQPAELEDSGVYFCASSPQLASGVQYFGAGTRLSVL.